Presented here are 21 T cell receptor beta chains from one specimen sequenced in a study of OX40 agonist ivuxolimab in advanced cancers. Library preparation was by the immunoSEQ multiplex PCR assay. As stored in TCRdb, this immuneACCESS dataset retains in-frame rearrangements with V and J assigned. A fraction of the clones does not appear; measured against another copy, unresolved V genes explain less than half of the discrepancy, and the remainder lacks a known reason. For this sample there are around 77,000 clones; roughly 80% appear just once. Clones ranked in the top ten supply roughly 4.9% of the sample. The source was CD4+ or CD8+ T cells sorted from blood, collected in a trial of the OX40 agonist ivuxolimab. These receptors were collected from an adult with an advanced solid tumor such as melanoma, head and neck, liver or kidney cancer.

The chain joins TRBV11-2 to TRBJ1-1, with TRBD1 identical over 7 bases. Trimming at V came to 8 bases and at J to 5 bases, leaving 14 bases not matched to a gene. This CDR3 has 15 amino acids. Germline CDR1 SGHAT, CDR2 FQNNGV. The CDR3 loop reads CASGGGGGAGTEAFF. The CDR3 DNA reads as TGTGCCAGCGGGGGCGGAGGGGGCGCGGGAACTGAAGCTTTCTTT.

The V and J genes are TRBV7-3 and TRBJ2-7; D gene unclear. This CDR3 comprises 15 residues. V was shortened by 2 bases and J by 0 bases, with 11 bases between the two germline ends. The germline V gene has CDR1 SGHTA and CDR2 FQGTGA. The CDR3 bases are TGTGCCAGCAGCTTAGCCCCGAGTAGCTCCTACGAGCAGTACTTC. Its protein product is CASSLAPSSSYEQYF.

This clone has just a few counts. The gene calls are TRBV6-8 and TRBJ1-6; TRBD1 is a possible D gene (5 bases). Germline lookup yields CDR1 MNHGY and CDR2 SAAAGT. Trimming cost V 2 bases and J 10 bases, with 30 bases left between them. The CDR3 is made up of 20 amino acids. CDR3 region: CASSYLHFRPGLLKGSPLHF. In DNA form, the CDR3 reads TGTGCCAGCAGTTACCTACATTTTAGGCCGGGACTCCTAAAGGGCTCACCCCTCCACTTT.

The V gene is TRBV7-2, the J gene TRBJ2-3, with TRBD1 matching over 7 bases. J gave up 10 bases and V 6 bases, and 16 bases lay outside the gene matches. Germline V gives CDR1 SGHTA, CDR2 FQGNSA. CDR3 length equals 15 residues. The CDR3 sequence is CASRPGTASPGAQYF. Written as DNA, the CDR3 is TGTGCCAGCAGACCCGGGACAGCGTCTCCTGGCGCGCAGTATTTT.

This chain links TRBV9 with TRBJ1-4; TRBD1 might be the D (5 bases). Per the germline V gene, CDR1 is SGDLS and CDR2 is YYNGEE. Deletions cut 3 bases from V and 1 base from J, with 13 bases between. The CDR3 has 16 amino acids. CDR3 loop: CASSEGVRVTNEKLFF. The CDR3 DNA sequence: TGTGCCAGCAGCGAAGGAGTCAGGGTAACTAATGAAAAACTGTTTTTT.

The chain is built from TRBV7-2 and TRBJ1-1; 9 bases match TRBD1. The CDR3 has 14 residues. CDR1 is SGHTA and CDR2 is FQGNSA in the germline V gene. The V and J ends lost 4 bases and 6 bases, in that order; junction bases with no gene match: 6. The CDR3: CASSSGQGISEAFF. As DNA, the CDR3 is TGTGCCAGCAGCTCAGGACAGGGGATCTCTGAAGCTTTCTTT.

J is TRBJ2-7 and V is TRBV7-9, with 8 bases fitting TRBD1. Losses at the gene ends were 6 bases for V and 3 bases for J; bases not matched to a gene: 4. Germline V gives CDR1 SEHNR, CDR2 FQNEAQ (reference sequence). This CDR3 has 13 amino acids. The CDR3 sequence is CASRSDRGYEQYF. The DNA of the CDR3 is TGTGCCAGCAGGTCCGACAGGGGCTACGAGCAGTACTTC.

The chain couples TRBV25-1 to TRBJ1-3; D might be TRBD1 (6 bases). Germline V gene sequence: CDR1 MGHDK, CDR2 SYGVNS. CDR3 length: 14 residues. The V end was cut by 4 bases, the J end by 3 bases, with 10 bases between. The CDR3 DNA sequence: TGTGCCAGCAGTGGCACAGGGCGTGGAAACACCATATATTTT. Translation gives CASSGTGRGNTIYF. Filled out from reference TRBV25-1 and TRBJ1-3, the complete variable domain reads EADIYQTPRYLVIGTGKKITLECSQTMGHDKMYWYQQDPGMELHLIHYSYGVNSTEKGDLSSESTVSRIRTEHFPLTLESARPSHTSQYLCASSGTGRGNTIYFGEGSWLTVV.

This chain links TRBV10-1 with TRBJ2-7; D gene ambiguous. The germline gives CDR1 WNHNN, CDR2 SYGVQD (reference sequence). V was clipped by 0 bases and J by 4 bases, with 7 bases between them. The CDR3 contains 13 residues. CDR3 sequence reads: CASSESGPYEQYF. CDR3 sequence (DNA): TGCGCCAGCAGTGAGTCAGGGCCGTACGAGCAGTACTTC.

This chain links TRBV19 with TRBJ1-5; D remains unclear. Germline V gene sequence: CDR1 LNHDA, CDR2 SQIVND (reference sequence). This CDR3 has 16 amino acids. Between the trimmed V and J ends, which lost 1 base and 0 bases, there was a span of 10 bases. DNA for the CDR3: TGTGCCAGTAGTATAGCCCAGCTCTATAGCAATCAGCCCCAGCATTTT. Its translation is CASSIAQLYSNQPQHF.

The V and J genes are TRBV6-6 and TRBJ1-1; D is uncertain. The CDR3 has 12 residues. Germline assignment: CDR1 MNHNY and CDR2 SVGAGI (reference sequence). The V gene lost 5 bases and the J gene lost 2 bases, with 6 bases spanning the gap. The CDR3 is CASSRLNTEAFF. CDR3 in DNA: TGTGCCAGCAGTCGACTAAACACTGAAGCTTTCTTT.

A word on this clone: An end of the junction differs from the germline gene, which may be a read error. The chain joins TRBV12-5 to TRBJ2-1; D is perhaps TRBD1 (6 bases). The germline gives CDR1 LGHNT, CDR2 FRNRAP. CDR3 length: 16 residues. The CDR3 reads CASGLGVVQGRGEQFF. The CDR3 bases are TGTGCTAGTGGCTTGGGAGTGGTGCAGGGGCGTGGTGAGCAGTTCTTC.

The rearrangement uses TRBV19 and TRBJ1-5, with D unresolved. In germline, CDR1 is LNHDA, CDR2 SQIVND (reference sequence). The CDR3 is 12 amino acids. With 8 bases removed from V and 2 bases from J, the gap between germline ends came to 7 bases. For the CDR3, the DNA is TGTGCCAGTGACTTCGGCAATCAGCCCCAGCATTTT. Its translation is CASDFGNQPQHF.

The chain couples TRBV5-1 to TRBJ2-2, with TRBD1 identical over 8 bases. Germline CDR1 and CDR2: SGHRS and YFSETQ. CDR3 length: 15 residues. The V gene end was trimmed by 1 base and the J gene end by 6 bases; junction bases not matched to a gene: 5. CDR3 loop: CASSLRQGFAGELFF. CDR3 sequence (DNA): TGCGCCAGCAGCTTGAGACAGGGGTTCGCCGGGGAGCTGTTTTTT.

The chain is built from TRBV11-2 and TRBJ1-5, with D perhaps matching TRBD1 (5 bases). V lost 3 bases to trimming and J lost 4 bases, with 16 bases between them. CDR3 size: 16 residues. Germline V gives CDR1 SGHAT, CDR2 FQNNGV. The CDR3 nucleotides read TGTGCCAGCAGCTTGGGATCAGGGCGGGGAAATCAGCCCCAGCATTTT. It yields the protein CASSLGSGRGNQPQHF.

The chain uses TRBV11-2 and TRBJ2-1; possibly TRBD1 or TRBD2 for D (5 bases each). Germline lookup yields CDR1 SGHAT and CDR2 FQNNGV. The ends were cut back, 3 bases at V and 6 bases at J, with 6 bases in the middle. The CDR3 totals 12 residues. CDR3: CASSFGGNEQFF. CDR3 nucleotide sequence: TGTGCCAGCAGCTTTGGGGGCAATGAGCAGTTCTTC.

This clone was seen once. V and J are TRBV2 and TRBJ2-2; no clear D. Germline CDR1 is SNHLY and CDR2 is FYNNEI. Trimming took 4 bases from V and 1 from J, leaving 7 bases between them. This CDR3 has 14 residues. As DNA, the CDR3 is TGTGCCAGCAGTGCGTACGTGAACACCGGGGAGCTGTTTTTT. Translation gives CASSAYVNTGELFF.

This clone was picked up a small number of times. CDR3 loop: CASRRGQVLSNQPQHF. The CDR3 DNA follows: TGTGCCAGCAGAAGGGGGCAGGTCCTTAGCAATCAGCCCCAGCATTTT. The chain employs TRBV27 and TRBJ1-5; 7 bases match TRBD1. This CDR3 is 16 amino acids long. Unmatched junction bases numbered 8, after V lost 6 bases and J lost 0 bases. Germline V lookup: CDR1 MNHEY, CDR2 SMNVEV (reference sequence).

CDR3 amino acids: CASSKDSVWGDTQYF. The CDR3, as DNA: TGTGCCAGCAGCAAGGACAGCGTTTGGGGGGATACGCAGTATTTT. The genes are TRBV28 and TRBJ2-3; possible D gene TRBD1, 6 bases. CDR3 size: 15 residues. V shed 6 bases and J shed 6 bases, with 19 bases lying between them. CDR1 MDHEN and CDR2 SYDVKM come from the germline V gene. The complete variable domain, with remaining parts taken from reference TRBV28 and TRBJ2-3, reads DVKVTQSSRYLVKRTGEKVFLECVQDMDHENMFWYRQDPGLGLRLIYFSYDVKMKEKGDIPEGYSVSREKKERFSLILESASTNQTSMYLCASSKDSVWGDTQYFGPGTRLTVL.

This chain connects TRBV28 to TRBJ2-4; no clear D. Germline loops: CDR1 MDHEN, CDR2 SYDVKM. V was cut by 2 bases and J by 4 bases, with 15 bases left in between. There are 16 residues in the CDR3. DNA of the CDR3: TGTGCCAGCAGTTTACCTGCGGCCACTCCGAAAAACATTCAGTACTTC. It translates to CASSLPAATPKNIQYF.

This chain uses TRBV5-6 with TRBJ2-7; D is perhaps TRBD1 (5 bases). This CDR3 region has 15 residues. Germline V gene sequence: CDR1 SGHDT, CDR2 YYEEEE. With 4 bases removed from V and 3 bases from J, the gap between germline ends came to 17 bases. The CDR3 loop reads CASSADRTPVYEQYF. The CDR3 nucleotides are TGTGCCAGCAGCGCTGACCGGACACCAGTCTACGAGCAGTACTTC. Variable domain in full (rest from reference TRBV5-6 and TRBJ2-7): DAGVTQSPTHLIKTRGQQVTLRCSPKSGHDTVSWYQQALGQGPQFIFQYYEEEERQRGNFPDRFSGHQFPNYSSELNVNALLLGDSALYLCASSADRTPVYEQYFGPGTRLTVT.